This T cell receptor (beta chain) is drawn from a study of spatial heterogeneity in lung cancer. For the study at large: The donors comprised some 70 untreated early-stage non-small cell lung cancer patients. A unique TCR and UMI combination showed up more than ten times in raw reads, on average.

This clonotype was counted at least ten times. Time point here: blood at routine non-recurrence follow-up after resection. The sequenced material consisted of unsorted whole RNA from tumor, nontumor lung or frozen PBMC. TCRdb redid the calling of the 5' RACE reads with MiXCR, one entry per CDR3 protein. The table shows under 150,000 distinct CDR3 sequences, with 9% to 15% occurring only once. The CDR3 is made up of 17 amino acids. Trimming removed 5 bases from V and 0 bases from J, with 14 bases in between. Germline assignment: CDR1 LNHNV and CDR2 YYDKDF (reference sequence). The chain has TRBV15 and TRBJ2-6; weak D call: TRBD1 (6 bases). The receptor was derived from a male donor with early-stage non-small cell lung cancer. This material consisted of PBMCs, taken at follow-up. CDR3 in DNA: TGTGCCACCAGCGCAGGGGACCCGATCTCTGGGGCCAACGTCCTGACTTTC. Translating gives CATSAGDPISGANVLTF.